This record looks at one T cell receptor beta chain sequence and its context. Original data processing: Reference gene primer amplification gave estimated nucleated cell counts. The protocol was immunoSEQ multiplex PCR, while the TCRdb copy is restricted to in-frame clones and leaves out a portion. V, J and clone size are those of that table, while D and trimming were read from the DNA. The table includes tens of thousands of clones, around 84% detected once. Germline assignment: CDR1 SGDLS and CDR2 YYNGEE. The CDR3 has 13 residues. V lost 3 bases, J lost 3 bases, and 7 bases lay in between. The data are from a study of blood T cell repertoires in COVID-19.

The chain combines TRBV9 with TRBJ2-4, with D unclear. This clonotype originated in a human donor in a cohort sampled during active COVID-19. The sample comprised peripheral blood. CDR3 bases: TGTGCCAGCAGCGGTCCTAACAAAAACATTCAGTACTTC. Protein: CASSGPNKNIQYF.